This T cell receptor beta chain was identified in a study of human T cells and chemical hapten exposure. Using its own MiXCR run on the RACE reads, TCRdb lists one record per CDR3 protein. The repertoire holds about 260,000 distinct CDR3 sequences, around 9.3% seen once, with less than 3% in the top ten. The germline V gene encodes CDR1 MDHEN and CDR2 SYDVKM. V shed 6 bases and J 0 bases; nucleotides not matched to a gene: 15. This CDR3 is 19 amino acids long. Noted time point: pre-sensitization, week 0. The sample's treatment: therapeutic diphenylcyclopropenone sensitization with weekly scalp DPC. This clonotype was detected a few times.

This chain joins TRBV28 and TRBJ2-1, with 9 bases fitting TRBD1. The starting material was whole blood, obtained in connection with sensitization to the hapten diphenylcyclopropenone (DPC). This clonotype was obtained from a woman aged 40 to 55 with alopecia areata. Some clones in this sample may be carry-over from other donors' samples. CDR3 sequence (DNA): TGTGCCAGCAGCTCCTCGCGGACAGGGGTCGAAAGCTCCTACAATGAGCAGTTCTTC. Translation: CASSSSRTGVESSYNEQFF. Combining the CDR3 with reference TRBV28 and TRBJ2-1 gives the whole variable domain DVKVTQSSRYLVKRTGEKVFLECVQDMDHENMFWYRQDPGLGLRLIYFSYDVKMKEKGDIPEGYSVSREKKERFSLILESASTNQTSMYLCASSSSRTGVESSYNEQFFGPGTRLTVL.